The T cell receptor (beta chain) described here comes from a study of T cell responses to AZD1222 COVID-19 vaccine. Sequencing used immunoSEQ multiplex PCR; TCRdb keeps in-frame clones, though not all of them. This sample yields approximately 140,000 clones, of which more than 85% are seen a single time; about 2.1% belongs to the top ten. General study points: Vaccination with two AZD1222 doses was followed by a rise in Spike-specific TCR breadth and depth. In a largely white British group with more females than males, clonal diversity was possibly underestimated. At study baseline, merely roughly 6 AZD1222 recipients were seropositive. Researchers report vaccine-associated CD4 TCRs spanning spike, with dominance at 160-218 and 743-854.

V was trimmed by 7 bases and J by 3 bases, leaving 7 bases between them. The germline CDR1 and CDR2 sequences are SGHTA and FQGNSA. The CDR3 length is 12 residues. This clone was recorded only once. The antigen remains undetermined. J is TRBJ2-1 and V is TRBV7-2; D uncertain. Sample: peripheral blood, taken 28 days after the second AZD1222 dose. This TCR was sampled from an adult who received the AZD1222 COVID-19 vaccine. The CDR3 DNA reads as TGTGCCAGCAACTTCGGCTACAATGAGCAGTTCTTC. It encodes CASNFGYNEQFF.